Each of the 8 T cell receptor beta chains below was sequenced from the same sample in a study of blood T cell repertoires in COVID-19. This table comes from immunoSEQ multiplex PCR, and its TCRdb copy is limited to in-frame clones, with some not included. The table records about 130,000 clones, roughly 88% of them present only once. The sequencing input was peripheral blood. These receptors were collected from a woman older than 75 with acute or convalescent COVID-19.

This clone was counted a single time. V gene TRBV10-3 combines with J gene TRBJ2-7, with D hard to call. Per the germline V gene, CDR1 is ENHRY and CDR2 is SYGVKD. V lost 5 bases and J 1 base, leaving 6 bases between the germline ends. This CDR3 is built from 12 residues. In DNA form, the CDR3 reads TGTGCCATCAGTCCGACATCCTACGAGCAGTACTTC. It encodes CAISPTSYEQYF.

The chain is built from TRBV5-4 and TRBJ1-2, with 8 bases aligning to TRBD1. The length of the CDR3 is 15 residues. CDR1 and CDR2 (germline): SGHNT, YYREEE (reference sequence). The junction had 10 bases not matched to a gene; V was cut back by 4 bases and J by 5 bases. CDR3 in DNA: TGTGCCAGCAGCGCAAGCGACAGGGGACGGTATGGCTACACCTTC. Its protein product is CASSASDRGRYGYTF.

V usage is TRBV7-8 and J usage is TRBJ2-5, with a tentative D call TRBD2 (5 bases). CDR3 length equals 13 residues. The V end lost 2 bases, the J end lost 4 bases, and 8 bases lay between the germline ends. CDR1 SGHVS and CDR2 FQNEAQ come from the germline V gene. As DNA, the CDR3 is TGTGCCAGCAGCTTATCTAGCCTAGAGACCCAGTACTTC. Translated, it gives CASSLSSLETQYF.

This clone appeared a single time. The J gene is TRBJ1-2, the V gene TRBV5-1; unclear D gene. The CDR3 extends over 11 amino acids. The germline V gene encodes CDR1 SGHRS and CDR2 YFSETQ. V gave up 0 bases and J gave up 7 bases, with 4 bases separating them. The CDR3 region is CASSLGSGYTF. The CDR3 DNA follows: TGCGCCAGCAGCTTGGGGAGTGGCTACACCTTC. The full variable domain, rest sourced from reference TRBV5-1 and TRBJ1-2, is KAGVTQTPRYLIKTRGQQVTLSCSPISGHRSVSWYQQTPGQGLQFLFEYFSETQRNKGNFPGRFSGRQFSNSRSEMNVSTLELGDSALYLCASSLGSGYTFGSGTRLTVV.

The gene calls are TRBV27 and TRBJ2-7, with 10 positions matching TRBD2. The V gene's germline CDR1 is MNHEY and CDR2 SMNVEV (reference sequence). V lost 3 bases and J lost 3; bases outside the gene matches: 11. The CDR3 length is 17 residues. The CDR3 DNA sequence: TGTGCCAGCAGTTTTAGTGCTAGCGGGAGATCCCGCTACGAGCAGTACTTC. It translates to CASSFSASGRSRYEQYF.

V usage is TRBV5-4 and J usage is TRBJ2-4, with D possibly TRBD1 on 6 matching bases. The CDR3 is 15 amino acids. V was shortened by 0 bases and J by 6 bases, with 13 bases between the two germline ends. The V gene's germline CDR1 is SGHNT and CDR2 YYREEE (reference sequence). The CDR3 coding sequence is TGTGCCAGCAGCTTGGATCAGGGGAAGGTAAACATTCAGTACTTC. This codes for CASSLDQGKVNIQYF. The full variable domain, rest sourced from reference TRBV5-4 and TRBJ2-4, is ETGVTQSPTHLIKTRGQQVTLRCSSQSGHNTVSWYQQALGQGPQFIFQYYREEENGRGNFPPRFSGLQFPNYSSELNVNALELDDSALYLCASSLDQGKVNIQYFGAGTRLSVL.

CDR3 sequence: CASSQDLWEATGELFF. CDR3 in DNA: TGTGCCAGCAGCCAAGATCTGTGGGAGGCCACCGGGGAGCTGTTTTTT. The gene calls are TRBV3-1 (or the pseudogene TRBV3-2) and TRBJ2-2, with a weak D call TRBD2 (6 bases). Between the trimmed V and J ends, which lost 0 bases and 4 bases, there was a span of 12 bases. CDR1 LGHDT and CDR2 YNNKEL come from the germline V gene (reference sequence). This CDR3 spans 16 amino acids.

The CDR3 bases are TGTGCCAGCAGCTTAGGGCGGGAGGTCATTGAGCAGTTCTTC. Protein: CASSLGREVIEQFF. The chain carries TRBV7-9 and TRBJ2-1; 8 bases fit TRBD2. After removal of 1 base from V and 9 bases from J, the junction contained 5 bases not matched to a gene. The CDR3 has 14 amino acids. Looked up from germline, CDR1 is SEHNR and CDR2 is FQNEAQ (reference sequence).